The 22 T cell receptor beta chains below come from one sample, sequenced in a study of blood T cells in healthy people across ages. A second PCR, run for about 7 to 11 cycles, used a sample-barcoded 5' primer plus a J-beta primer mix. TCRdb re-called the 5' RACE reads with MiXCR, one entry per CDR3 protein. The sample holds 980,000 or so distinct CDR3 sequences, around 48% seen once. Sequencing input: blood. The origin of the receptors is a man aged 30 to 39 in good health.

This clonotype appeared once. The chain couples TRBV5-1 to TRBJ2-1, with D unresolved. The CDR3 is 16 residues long. Germline-derived CDR1 and CDR2 are SGHRS and YFSETQ. Trimming left V 3 bases short and J 0 bases short, with 13 bases between. DNA of the CDR3: TGCGCCAGCAGCTCGCTGGGCCAGGTCTCCTACAATGAGCAGTTCTTC. Translated: CASSSLGQVSYNEQFF.

This clonotype has only a few counts. The V and J genes are TRBV10-3 and TRBJ2-5; 9 nucleotides align to TRBD2. Looked up from germline, CDR1 is ENHRY and CDR2 is SYGVKD. Germline trimming cut 4 bases from V and 5 bases from J; bases unmatched to any gene: 5. This CDR3 comprises 14 residues. DNA of the CDR3: TGTGCCATCAGTGCCAGCGGGGGGTATGAGACCCAGTACTTC. Protein product: CAISASGGYETQYF.

In this sample, this clonotype turned up once. The chain employs TRBV10-3 and TRBJ1-1; no definite D call. CDR1 and CDR2 from the germline V gene are ENHRY and SYGVKD. This CDR3 has 14 residues. V lost 0 bases to trimming and J lost 3 bases, with 8 bases between them. The CDR3 coding sequence is TGTGCCATCAGTGAGTCAGATTCCCACACTGAAGCTTTCTTT. Encoded protein: CAISESDSHTEAFF.

This chain uses TRBV6-5 with TRBJ2-7; 9 nucleotides align to TRBD2. The end of the DNA aligns better with TRBJ2-5, so the J call may be wrong. The CDR3 length is 15 residues. Germline V gene lookup returns CDR1 MNHEY and CDR2 SVGAGI. In DNA form, the CDR3 reads TGTGCCAGCAGACCATCCGGGACTAGCACTGAGACCCAGTACTTC. Translation gives CASRPSGTSTETQYF.

The V gene is TRBV28, the J gene TRBJ1-6; the D gene is possibly TRBD1 (5 bases). CDR1 and CDR2 (germline): MDHEN, SYDVKM. V shed 6 bases and J shed 8 bases, with 20 bases lying between them. This CDR3 region has 16 residues. Here the CDR3 DNA reads TGTGCCAGCAGCCCTGGTCAGGGTGTTTTTTATTCACCCCTCCACTTT. Translation: CASSPGQGVFYSPLHF.

The chain recombines TRBV29-1 with TRBJ1-4, with D unresolved. V was cut by 4 bases and J by 1 base, with 4 bases left in between. Per germline, CDR1 SQVTM and CDR2 ANQGSEA. The CDR3 totals 12 residues. DNA for the CDR3: TGCAGCGTTGTGGGAACTAATGAAAAACTGTTTTTT. Translation gives CSVVGTNEKLFF.

The CDR3 region has the DNA TGCAGTGCTAGTGGCGGCGGGGGAGTCTACGAGCAGTACTTC. This codes for CSASGGGGVYEQYF. V gene TRBV20-1 combines with J gene TRBJ2-4; 7 bases align to TRBD2. TRBJ2-7 matches the DNA end more closely, so the J call is doubtful. Per the germline V gene, CDR1 is DFQATT and CDR2 is SNEGSKA (reference sequence). This CDR3 has 14 amino acids.

This clonotype has just a few counts. This chain joins TRBV4-1 and TRBJ2-5; D is unclear. The CDR3 covers 14 residues. The V and J ends lost 4 bases and 2 bases respectively, with 11 bases between them. Germline V CDR1 and CDR2: MGHRA, YSYEKL. The CDR3 nucleotides are TGCGCCAGCAGCCCCCCAAGCGAACAAGAGACCCAGTACTTC. Translation: CASSPPSEQETQYF.

The rearrangement joins TRBV4-3 to TRBJ2-3; TRBD2 aligns across 11 bases. CDR1 LGHNA and CDR2 YSLEER come from the germline V gene. The CDR3 runs to 17 residues. Trimming at V came to 0 bases and at J to 5 bases, leaving 7 bases not matched to a gene. In nucleotides, the CDR3 is TGCGCCAGCAGCCAAGATGGACCCCTAGCGGGGGGAGATACGCAGTATTTT. This encodes CASSQDGPLAGGDTQYF.

The chain uses TRBV10-3 and TRBJ2-4; a possible D gene is TRBD1 (6 bases). The CDR3 totals 16 residues. Germline V gene data show CDR1 as ENHRY and CDR2 as SYGVKD. Deletions cut 2 bases from V and 2 bases from J, with 13 bases between. This chain's CDR3 is CAISERTALTKNIQYF. The CDR3 nucleotides are TGTGCCATCAGTGAGCGGACAGCCCTAACCAAAAACATTCAGTACTTC.

The table lists this clonotype with a few counts. V is TRBV7-9 and J is TRBJ1-2; 8 bases align to TRBD1. Trimming cost V 5 bases and J 7 bases; bases outside gene matches: 6. The germline gives CDR1 SEHNR, CDR2 FQNEAQ (reference sequence). The CDR3 totals 13 residues. The CDR3 is CASSPRTGSGYTF. The CDR3 DNA sequence: TGTGCCAGCAGCCCCCGGACAGGGTCTGGCTACACCTTC.

This clonotype has only a few counts. This chain connects TRBV4-2 to TRBJ2-3, with TRBD2 matching over 13 bases. J gave up 4 bases and V 3 bases, and 7 bases lay outside the gene matches. This CDR3 contains 17 residues. Germline CDR1 reads LGHNA; CDR2 reads YNFKEQ. Here the CDR3 DNA reads TGTGCCAGCAGCCAGACCGGACTAGCGGGGGAGGCAGATACGCAGTATTTT. Translation: CASSQTGLAGEADTQYF.

In this sample, this clonotype turned up once. The gene calls are TRBV28 and TRBJ2-3; no clear D gene. CDR1 MDHEN and CDR2 SYDVKM come from the germline V gene. This CDR3 spans 14 amino acids. V dropped 3 bases and J dropped 2 bases, with 9 bases sitting between them. CDR3 DNA: TGTGCCAGCAGTTTCGTACAGCTCACAGATACGCAGTATTTT. It specifies CASSFVQLTDTQYF.

The chain couples TRBV7-9 to TRBJ2-5; the match to TRBD2 covers 7 bases. The CDR3 loop spans 15 amino acids. Trimming at V came to 4 bases and at J to 2 bases, leaving 7 bases not matched to a gene. Germline-derived CDR1 and CDR2 are SEHNR and FQNEAQ (reference sequence). CDR3 sequence: CASSYPAGIQETQYF. The CDR3 DNA sequence: TGTGCCAGCAGCTACCCAGCGGGGATACAAGAGACCCAGTACTTC.

V is TRBV6-5 and J is TRBJ2-5; either TRBD1 or TRBD2 may supply D (5 bases each). Germline-derived CDR1 and CDR2 are MNHEY and SVGAGI. Trimming left V 1 base short and J 0 bases short, with 18 bases between. This CDR3 has 18 amino acids. The CDR3 sequence is CASSYYGTFRPNQETQYF. The CDR3 DNA is TGTGCCAGCAGTTACTACGGGACGTTTAGGCCCAACCAAGAGACCCAGTACTTC.

In its sample, this clonotype was seen a few times. The rearrangement uses TRBV7-3 and TRBJ2-1, with a tentative D call TRBD2 (5 bases). This CDR3 is built from 13 residues. The germline gives CDR1 SGHTA, CDR2 FQGTGA. With 1 base removed from V and 8 bases from J, the gap between germline ends came to 9 bases. CDR3 sequence (DNA): TGTGCCAGCAGCTTAAAGGACGGGGATGAGCAGTTCTTC. This encodes CASSLKDGDEQFF.

The chain combines TRBV5-1 with TRBJ2-7, with D hard to call. There are 15 residues in the CDR3. CDR1 is SGHRS, CDR2 YFSETQ, per germline. Trimming took 0 bases from V and 5 from J, leaving 15 bases between them. CDR3 DNA: TGCGCCAGCAGCTTGGCAGGATCCTTCCGGAACGAGCAGTACTTC. It codes for CASSLAGSFRNEQYF.

The genes are TRBV28 and TRBJ2-1, with D tentatively TRBD2 (6 bases). Germline-derived CDR1 and CDR2 are MDHEN and SYDVKM. This CDR3 has 17 amino acids. V lost 8 bases and J 9 bases, leaving 29 bases between the germline ends. The CDR3 DNA reads TGTGCCAGCGCTCCTTGGGGGGTAGGACTATCGGAAGGTGAGCAGTTCTTC. Translating it yields CASAPWGVGLSEGEQFF.

Regarding this clonotype: Possible read error: a much larger clone is one base away. This sequence joins TRBV6-2 or TRBV6-3 and TRBJ2-6, with D tentatively TRBD1 or TRBD2 (6 bases each). Looked up from germline, CDR1 is MNHEY and CDR2 is SVGEGT. The CDR3 is 14 residues long. CDR3 coding DNA: TGTGCCAGCAGTTCGGGGGCTGGGGCCAACGCCCTGACTTTC. Translated: CASSSGAGANALTF.

This rearrangement joins TRBV15 to TRBJ2-3; TRBD1 matches at 7 bases. This CDR3 is built from 15 residues. Germline CDR1 LNHNV, CDR2 YYDKDF (reference sequence). V was pared by 3 bases and J by 3 bases, with 6 bases of the junction left unmatched. The CDR3 DNA reads TGTGCCACCAGCAGGCAAGACAGGGCAACAGATACGCAGTATTTT. It specifies CATSRQDRATDTQYF.

V gene TRBV20-1 combines with J gene TRBJ2-3, with TRBD2 identical over 8 bases. Trimming cost V 3 bases and J 5 bases; bases outside gene matches: 7. The CDR3 extends over 14 amino acids. Per germline, CDR1 DFQATT and CDR2 SNEGSKA (reference sequence). Here the CDR3 DNA reads TGCAGTGCTAGGAACGGGGGGGCGGGAGATACGCAGTATTTT. This encodes CSARNGGAGDTQYF.

The chain links TRBV20-1 to TRBJ2-7, with 10 bases that match TRBD2. After removal of 2 bases from V and 4 bases from J, the junction contained 8 bases not matched to a gene. The germline CDR1 and CDR2 sequences are DFQATT and SNEGSKA (reference sequence). The CDR3 is made up of 15 amino acids. The chain's CDR3 is CSARSPSGGVYEQYF. CDR3 nucleotides: TGCAGTGCTAGATCCCCTAGCGGGGGAGTTTACGAGCAGTACTTC.